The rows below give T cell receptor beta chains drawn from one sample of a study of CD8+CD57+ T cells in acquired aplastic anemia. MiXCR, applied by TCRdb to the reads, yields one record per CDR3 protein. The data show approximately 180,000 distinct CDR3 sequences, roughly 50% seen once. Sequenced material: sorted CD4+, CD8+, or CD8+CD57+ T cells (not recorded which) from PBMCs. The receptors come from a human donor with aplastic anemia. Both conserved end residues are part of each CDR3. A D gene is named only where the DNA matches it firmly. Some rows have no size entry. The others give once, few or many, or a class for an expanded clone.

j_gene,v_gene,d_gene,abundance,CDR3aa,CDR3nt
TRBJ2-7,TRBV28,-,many,CAIGGTPSYEQYF,TGTGCCATAGGGGGTACCCCTAGCTACGAGCAGTACTTC
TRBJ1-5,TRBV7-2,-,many,CASSLSGLSNQPQHF,TGTGCCAGCAGCTTATCGGGGTTGAGCAATCAGCCCCAGCATTTT
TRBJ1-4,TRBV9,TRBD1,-,CASSLDGQGLLF,TGTGCCAGCAGCTTGGATGGACAGGGACTACTTTTT
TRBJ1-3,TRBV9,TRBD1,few,CASSGTGSGNTIYF,TGTGCCAGCAGTGGGACAGGCTCTGGAAACACCATATATTTT
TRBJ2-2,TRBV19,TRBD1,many,CASRAGGDTGELFF,TGTGCCAGTAGGGCAGGGGGTGACACCGGGGAGCTGTTTTTT
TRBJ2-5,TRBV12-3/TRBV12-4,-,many,CASSLDGPRGTQYF,TGTGCCAGCAGTTTAGATGGGCCACGGGGGACCCAGTACTTC
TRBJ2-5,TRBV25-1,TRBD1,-,CASSEGTGGTTQYF,TGTGCCAGCAGTGAGGGGACAGGGGGCACGACCCAGTACTTC
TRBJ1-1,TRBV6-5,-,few,CASSYGAFF,TGTGCCAGCAGTTATGGGGCTTTCTTT
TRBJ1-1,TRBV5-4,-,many,CASSEKTGNTEAFF,TGTGCCAGCAGCGAAAAGACAGGGAACACTGAAGCTTTCTTT
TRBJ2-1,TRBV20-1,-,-,CSGQVYNEQFF,TGCAGTGGACAGGTGTACAATGAGCAGTTCTTC